These 16 T cell receptor beta chains were sequenced from one sample in a study of lymphopenia after photon versus proton radiotherapy. Clones were read by immunoSEQ multiplex PCR, and TCRdb kept only the in-frame ones, dropping some. The sample lists tens of thousands of clones; roughly 84% were seen once. The source material was peripheral blood, sampled from a patient treated with proton-based radiotherapy. The receptors were gathered from a man aged 60 to 69 with pancreatic cancer.

This chain connects TRBV5-6 to TRBJ2-3; 11 bases are shared with TRBD2. This CDR3 contains 17 residues. J gave up 2 bases and V 1 base, and 6 bases lay outside the gene matches. Germline values: CDR1 SGHDT, CDR2 YYEEEE. The CDR3: CASSLITSGSFTDTQYF. The CDR3 DNA follows: TGTGCCAGCAGCTTGATAACTAGCGGGAGTTTCACAGATACGCAGTATTTT.

V usage is TRBV6-5 and J usage is TRBJ2-2, with TRBD1 matching over 8 bases. Germline CDR1 reads MNHEY; CDR2 reads SVGAGI. Germline trimming cut 6 bases from V and 5 bases from J; bases unmatched to any gene: 5. CDR3 size: 14 residues. The CDR3 protein is CASRAQGATGELFF. CDR3 nucleotides: TGTGCCAGCAGAGCCCAGGGGGCGACCGGGGAGCTGTTTTTT.

This chain joins TRBV30 and TRBJ2-7; 10 bases map to TRBD1. V lost 5 bases and J lost 4; bases outside the gene matches: 5. Germline CDR1 is GTSNPN and CDR2 is SVGIG (reference sequence). The CDR3 is 13 residues long. The CDR3 is CAWGGQGGYEQYF. Written as DNA, the CDR3 is TGTGCCTGGGGCGGACAGGGGGGTTACGAGCAGTACTTC.

The V call is TRBV6-5, the J call TRBJ1-6; TRBD1 matches at 9 bases. Trimming at V came to 0 bases and at J to 7 bases, leaving 1 base not matched to a gene. The CDR3 extends over 15 amino acids. Germline values: CDR1 MNHEY, CDR2 SVGAGI. This CDR3 reads CASSYSGQGNSPLHF. CDR3 DNA: TGTGCCAGCAGTTACTCGGGACAGGGAAATTCACCCCTCCACTTT.

The chain employs TRBV25-1 and TRBJ2-3, with D maybe TRBD2 (5 bases). The CDR3 contains 10 residues. Trimming shortened V by 8 bases and J by 9 bases, and 9 bases separated the two germline ends. The V gene's germline CDR1 is MGHDK and CDR2 SYGVNS. The CDR3 region is CASREGTQYF. The DNA for the CDR3 is TGTGCCAGCCGGGAAGGCACGCAGTATTTT.

This rearrangement joins TRBV18 to TRBJ2-3; 7 positions match TRBD2. V was clipped by 3 bases and J by 5 bases; unmatched bases: 5. Germline CDR1 KGHSH, CDR2 LQKENI. CDR3 size: 14 residues. This CDR3 reads CASSPAGAGDTQYF. In DNA, the CDR3 is TGTGCCAGCTCACCGGCGGGAGCGGGAGATACGCAGTATTTT.

This clone was seen just once. The J gene is TRBJ1-1, the V gene TRBV28; unclear D gene. The V gene lost 5 bases and the J gene lost 5 bases, with 18 bases spanning the gap. The CDR3 is 15 amino acids. Germline-derived CDR1 and CDR2 are MDHEN and SYDVKM. This CDR3 reads CASSLARAGGTEAFF. Written as DNA, the CDR3 is TGTGCCAGCAGTCTAGCGAGGGCCGGAGGTACTGAAGCTTTCTTT.

The V and J genes are TRBV29-1 and TRBJ2-1, with TRBD2 matching 7 bases. Germline CDR1 is SQVTM and CDR2 is ANQGSEA. The V and J ends lost 4 bases and 7 bases, in that order; junction bases with no gene match: 7. The CDR3 runs 13 residues. The DNA for the CDR3 is TGCAGCGTTGGGGCGGGAGCTGGGAATGAGCAGTTCTTC. This gives the protein CSVGAGAGNEQFF.

The chain uses TRBV2 and TRBJ2-3, with no clear D. This CDR3 region has 11 residues. V was clipped by 10 bases and J by 5 bases, with 10 bases between them. Per germline, CDR1 SNHLY and CDR2 FYNNEI. Written as DNA, the CDR3 is TGTGCCACCCTCCTGTTAGATACGCAGTATTTT. Translation: CATLLLDTQYF.

The genes are TRBV28 and TRBJ1-2, with 7 bases matching TRBD1. J was trimmed by 1 base and V by 2 bases; bases with no gene match: 10. Germline values: CDR1 MDHEN, CDR2 SYDVKM. The CDR3 extends over 17 amino acids. The CDR3 DNA reads as TGTGCCAGCAGTTTACCCTTTGGACAGGCAGATAACTATGGCTACACCTTC. It encodes CASSLPFGQADNYGYTF.

The V and J genes are TRBV5-1 and TRBJ2-7, with TRBD2 as a possible D gene (6 bases). CDR1 and CDR2 from the germline V gene are SGHRS and YFSETQ. The CDR3 is 13 amino acids. Trimming left V 4 bases short and J 4 bases short, with 12 bases between. For the CDR3, the DNA is TGCGCCAGCAGCCCGGGGGTCCAATACGAGCAGTACTTC. Its protein is CASSPGVQYEQYF.

The chain couples TRBV9 to TRBJ2-1; 9 bases line up with TRBD1. V shed 4 bases and J 8 bases; nucleotides not matched to a gene: 10. From germline, CDR1 is SGDLS and CDR2 YYNGEE. The CDR3 loop spans 15 amino acids. CDR3 region: CASSSKGQGGDEQFF. For the CDR3, the DNA is TGTGCCAGCAGCTCAAAGGGACAGGGCGGCGATGAGCAGTTCTTC.

The rearrangement uses TRBV6-5 and TRBJ2-3; D may be TRBD1 (5 bases). CDR1 MNHEY and CDR2 SVGAGI come from the germline V gene. Trimming took off 5 bases at V and 9 bases at J, with 15 bases between the two ends. The CDR3 extends over 13 amino acids. The DNA for the CDR3 is TGTGCCAGCAGTGGTGGGTGGGGCAGCACGCAGTATTTT. Protein: CASSGGWGSTQYF.

This rearrangement joins TRBV19 to TRBJ2-2; tentatively, D is TRBD2 (6 bases). The length of the CDR3 is 15 residues. Trimming took off 7 bases at V and 1 base at J, with 13 bases between the two ends. Germline V gives CDR1 LNHDA, CDR2 SQIVND (reference sequence). The CDR3 DNA follows: TGTGCCAGTAAAGAGCTAGCGTGGAACACCGGGGAGCTGTTTTTT. Protein product: CASKELAWNTGELFF.

CDR3 DNA: TGTGCCAGCAGCTACGGACATTTCTACGAGCAGTACTTC. It specifies CASSYGHFYEQYF. The gene calls are TRBV7-2 and TRBJ2-7; D is possibly TRBD1 (5 bases). CDR3 length equals 13 residues. CDR1 and CDR2 from the germline V gene are SGHTA and FQGNSA. Trimming cost V 4 bases and J 3 bases, with 10 bases left between them.

The chain recombines TRBV7-9 with TRBJ1-4; D is uncertain. Germline lookup yields CDR1 SEHNR and CDR2 FQNEAQ (reference sequence). Trimming left V 6 bases short and J 2 bases short, with 10 bases between. The CDR3 runs 14 residues. CDR3 sequence reads: CASRSLGTNEKLFF. The CDR3 DNA sequence: TGTGCCAGCAGATCCCTGGGTACTAATGAAAAACTGTTTTTT.